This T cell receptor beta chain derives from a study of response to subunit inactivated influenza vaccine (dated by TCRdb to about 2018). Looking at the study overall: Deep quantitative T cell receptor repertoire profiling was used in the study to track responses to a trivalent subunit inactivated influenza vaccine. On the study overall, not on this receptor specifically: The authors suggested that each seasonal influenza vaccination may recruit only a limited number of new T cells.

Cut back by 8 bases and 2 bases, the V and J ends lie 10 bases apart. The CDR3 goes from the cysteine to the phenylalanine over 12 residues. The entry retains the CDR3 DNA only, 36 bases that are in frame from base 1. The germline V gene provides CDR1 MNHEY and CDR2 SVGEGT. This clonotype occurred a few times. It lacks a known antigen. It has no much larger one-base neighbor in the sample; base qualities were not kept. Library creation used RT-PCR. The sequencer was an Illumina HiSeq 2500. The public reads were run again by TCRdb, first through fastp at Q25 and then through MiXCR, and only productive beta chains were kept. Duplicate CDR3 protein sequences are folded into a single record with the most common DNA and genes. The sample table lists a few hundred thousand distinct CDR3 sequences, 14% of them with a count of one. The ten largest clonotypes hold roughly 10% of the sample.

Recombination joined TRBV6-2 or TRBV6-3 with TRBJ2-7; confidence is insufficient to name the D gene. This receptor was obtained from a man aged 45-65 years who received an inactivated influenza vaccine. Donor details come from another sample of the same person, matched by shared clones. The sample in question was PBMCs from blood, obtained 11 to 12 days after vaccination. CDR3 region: CASGTVAYEQYF. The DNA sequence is TGTGCCAGCGGAACGGTGGCCTACGAGCAGTACTTC.